The 21 T cell receptor beta chains below were found in one sample sequenced in a study of blood T cells in healthy people across ages. The authors ran a second PCR of about 7 to 12 cycles using a sample-barcoded 5' primer and a J-beta primer mix. Via MiXCR, TCRdb re-called the 5' RACE reads, giving one row per CDR3 protein. Here the sample spans about 1.6 million distinct CDR3 sequences, approximately 32% being singletons. The sequencing input was blood. The receptors here all came from a woman aged 30 to 39 in good health.

There are many counts of this clonotype. The chain has TRBV12-3 or TRBV12-4 and TRBJ1-2; maybe TRBD1 (5 bases). The CDR3 is 12 amino acids. Trimming took off 5 bases at V and 2 bases at J, with 6 bases between the two ends. The CDR3 coding sequence is TGTGCCAGCAGTCGGACAAACTATGGCTACACCTTC. It codes for CASSRTNYGYTF.

Concerning this clonotype itself: The junction and the germline gene differ at one end; a read error may be behind it. The chain links TRBV6-5 to TRBJ2-1; unclear D gene. Germline V gene sequence: CDR1 MNHEY, CDR2 SVGAGI. This CDR3 is 14 amino acids long. The CDR3 here is CASSRVRSYNGQFF. CDR3 coding DNA: TGTGCCAGCAGTCGCGTCCGCTCCTACAATGGGCAGTTCTTC.

The chain combines TRBV29-1 with TRBJ2-7, with 12 bases fitting TRBD1. From germline, CDR1 is SQVTM and CDR2 ANQGSEA. CDR3 length equals 14 residues. The J segment lost 2 bases and the V segment lost 6 bases, leaving 5 bases of the junction unmatched. CDR3 nucleotides: TGCAGCGTCGCGGGACAGGGGGCGACCTACGAGCAGTACTTC. This gives the protein CSVAGQGATYEQYF.

V gene TRBV7-9 combines with J gene TRBJ2-5; D could derive from TRBD1 or TRBD2 (5 bases each). In germline, CDR1 is SEHNR, CDR2 FQNEAQ (reference sequence). V lost 5 bases, J lost 5 bases, and 12 bases lay in between. The CDR3 length is 13 residues. CDR3 nucleotide sequence: TGTGCCAGCAGCGGGACGGCCCGGGAGACCCAGTACTTC. Its protein is CASSGTARETQYF.

This chain links TRBV9 with TRBJ2-1; 10 bases line up with TRBD2. This CDR3 is built from 16 residues. Germline values: CDR1 SGDLS, CDR2 YYNGEE. Trimming cost V 7 bases and J 0 bases; bases outside gene matches: 7. In nucleotides, the CDR3 is TGTGCCAGCGGCCTAGCGGGGGAAAGCTCCTACAATGAGCAGTTCTTC. It codes for CASGLAGESSYNEQFF.

The V gene is TRBV11-3, the J gene TRBJ2-3; the D is unclear. In germline, CDR1 is SGHNT, CDR2 YENEEA. The CDR3 is 12 amino acids. V was shortened by 5 bases and J by 2 bases, with 5 bases between the two germline ends. The CDR3: CASSKDTDTQYF. The DNA of the CDR3 is TGTGCCAGCAGCAAAGACACAGATACGCAGTATTTT.

The chain joins TRBV28 to TRBJ1-2, with D tentatively TRBD1 (6 bases). CDR1 and CDR2 (germline): MDHEN, SYDVKM. The CDR3 length is 15 residues. V lost 3 bases to trimming and J lost 5 bases, with 16 bases between them. CDR3 nucleotides: TGTGCCAGCAGTTTCGACACTCTAGGGGGTTATGGCTACACCTTC. As protein: CASSFDTLGGYGYTF.

As for this clonotype: The junction and the germline gene differ at one end; a read error may be behind it. The V call is TRBV29-1, the J call TRBJ2-3; D gene unclear. The CDR3 runs 12 residues. The germline V gene encodes CDR1 SQVTM and CDR2 ANQGSEA. CDR3 region: CSVEEGSLTPWF. CDR3 coding DNA: TGCAGCGTTGAAGAGGGATCTCTGACCCCTTGGTTT.

The gene calls are TRBV7-9 and TRBJ2-3, with 8 bases aligning to TRBD1. CDR3 length: 18 amino acids. The germline CDR1 and CDR2 sequences are SEHNR and FQNEAQ (reference sequence). J lost 4 bases, V lost 5 bases, and 17 bases had no gene match. This CDR3 is CASSRHTYRDRWPDTQYF. In DNA, the CDR3 is TGTGCCAGCAGCCGACACACTTACAGGGACAGGTGGCCAGATACGCAGTATTTT.

This chain links TRBV15 with TRBJ1-1; D uncertain. V gave up 0 bases and J gave up 7 bases, with 12 bases separating them. The CDR3 is 14 amino acids. CDR1 and CDR2 from the germline V gene are LNHNV and YYDKDF (reference sequence). The CDR3, as DNA: TGTGCCACCAGCAGAGATTTGCTGGTTGATGAAGCTTTCTTT. Residues: CATSRDLLVDEAFF.

This rearrangement joins TRBV2 to TRBJ2-5; 14 bases fit TRBD2. This CDR3 has 16 residues. Germline V gives CDR1 SNHLY, CDR2 FYNNEI. V was clipped by 6 bases and J by 2 bases; unmatched bases: 5. The CDR3 DNA sequence: TGTGCCAGCAGATACGGGACTAGCGGGGGACAAGAGACCCAGTACTTC. Protein: CASRYGTSGGQETQYF.

In its sample, this clonotype was seen a few times. The CDR3 nucleotides are TGTGCCAGCAGCGCACGGGGACAAGGAGACTATGGCTACACCTTC. Amino acid sequence: CASSARGQGDYGYTF. The chain recombines TRBV11-2 with TRBJ1-2; D may be TRBD1 (6 bases). This CDR3 comprises 15 residues. V was clipped by 5 bases and J by 3 bases, with 16 bases between them. Germline V gene data show CDR1 as SGHAT and CDR2 as FQNNGV.

This clonotype was detected only a few times. CDR3 protein: CASSLGTSGSTEQYF. The CDR3 DNA is TGTGCCAGCAGTTTAGGGACTAGCGGGAGCACAGAGCAGTACTTC. The V and J genes are TRBV27 and TRBJ2-5; 14 nucleotides agree with TRBD2. Germline loops: CDR1 MNHEY, CDR2 SMNVEV (reference sequence). V shed 2 bases, J shed 11 bases, and the junction held 7 bases outside the gene matches. The CDR3 runs to 15 residues.

The chain uses TRBV5-6 and TRBJ2-1, with TRBD1 identical over 10 bases. Trimming at V came to 5 bases and at J to 14 bases, leaving 7 bases not matched to a gene. Germline assignment: CDR1 SGHDT and CDR2 YYEEEE. This CDR3 region has 12 residues. CDR3 in amino acids: CASRQGGTGEFF. The CDR3 DNA follows: TGTGCCAGCAGACAGGGAGGGACAGGGGAGTTCTTC.

As regards this clonotype: An end of the junction does not agree with germline; a read error may underlie this. V is TRBV13 and J is TRBJ2-6; D tentatively fits TRBD1 or TRBD2 (6 bases each). The CDR3 is made up of 13 amino acids. Per germline, CDR1 PRHDT and CDR2 FYEKMQ (reference sequence). As DNA, the CDR3 is TGTGCCAGCAGAAGGTGGGGGGCCAACGTCCCGACTTTC. Amino acids: CASRRWGANVPTF.

This clonotype appeared a few times. The chain links TRBV4-2 to TRBJ2-5; D is unclear. The J call may be wrong; the DNA end is better matched by TRBJ2-7. This CDR3 region has 17 residues. CDR1 is LGHNA and CDR2 is YNFKEQ in the germline V gene. The CDR3 loop is CASSQGDGGPSSYEQYF. The CDR3 DNA follows: TGTGCCAGCAGCCAAGGAGATGGCGGTCCTAGCTCCTACGAGCAGTACTTC.

The V gene is TRBV27, the J gene TRBJ2-5; possibly TRBD2 for D (6 bases). The length of the CDR3 is 13 residues. V was trimmed by 6 bases and J by 11 bases, leaving 19 bases between them. Germline V gene lookup returns CDR1 MNHEY and CDR2 SMNVEV (reference sequence). The CDR3 DNA follows: TGTGCCAGCAGCCGGGGACTCCGGGAAGAGCAGTACTTC. Its protein is CASSRGLREEQYF.

The chain's CDR3 is CASGIGQGPSDTQYF. CDR3 DNA: TGTGCTAGTGGAATCGGACAGGGACCCTCAGATACGCAGTATTTT. The chain combines TRBV12-5 with TRBJ2-3; 8 bases fit TRBD1. CDR1 and CDR2 from the germline V gene are LGHNT and FRNRAP. The ends lost 6 bases at V and 4 bases at J; junction bases unmatched: 9. This CDR3 comprises 15 residues.

This clonotype was recorded a few times. V gene TRBV7-9 combines with J gene TRBJ2-2, with 10 bases identical to TRBD1. CDR1 and CDR2 (germline): SEHNR, FQNEAQ (reference sequence). The ends lost 5 bases at V and 6 bases at J; junction bases unmatched: 9. This CDR3 comprises 16 residues. The CDR3 DNA reads TGTGCCAGCAGCCCCAGACAGGGGGCCCGGGCCGGGGAGCTGTTTTTT. Translating gives CASSPRQGARAGELFF.

This clonotype was seen more than once but under ten times. This chain joins TRBV20-1 and TRBJ1-1; TRBD1 is a possible D gene (6 bases). CDR3 length: 15 residues. The V and J ends lost 5 bases and 3 bases respectively, with 19 bases between them. Germline CDR1 is DFQATT and CDR2 is SNEGSKA (reference sequence). The CDR3 is CSARPNHRDYTEAFF. The CDR3, as DNA: TGCAGTGCTCGACCGAACCACAGGGATTACACTGAAGCTTTCTTT.

The chain carries TRBV2 and TRBJ2-1, with 9 bases aligning to TRBD2. This CDR3 comprises 15 residues. The V gene's germline CDR1 is SNHLY and CDR2 FYNNEI. V shed 5 bases, J shed 8 bases, and the junction held 10 bases outside the gene matches. The CDR3 coding sequence is TGTGCCAGCAGTTCGGCGGGAGGGCGTTTCGATGAGCAGTTCTTC. This translates into CASSSAGGRFDEQFF.